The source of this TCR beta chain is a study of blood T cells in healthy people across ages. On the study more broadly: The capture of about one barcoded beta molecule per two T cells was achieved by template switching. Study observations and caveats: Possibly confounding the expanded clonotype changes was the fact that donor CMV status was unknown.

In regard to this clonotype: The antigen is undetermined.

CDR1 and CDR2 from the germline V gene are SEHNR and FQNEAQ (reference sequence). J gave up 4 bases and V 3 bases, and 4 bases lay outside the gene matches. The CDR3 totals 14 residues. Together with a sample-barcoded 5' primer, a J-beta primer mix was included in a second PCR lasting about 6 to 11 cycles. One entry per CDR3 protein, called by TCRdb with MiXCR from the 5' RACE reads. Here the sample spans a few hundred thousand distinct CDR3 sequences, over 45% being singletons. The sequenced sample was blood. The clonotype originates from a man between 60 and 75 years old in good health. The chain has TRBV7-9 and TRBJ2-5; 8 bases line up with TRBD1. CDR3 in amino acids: CASSFRDRRETQYF. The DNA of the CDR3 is TGTGCCAGCAGCTTTCGGGACAGGAGAGAGACCCAGTACTTC.